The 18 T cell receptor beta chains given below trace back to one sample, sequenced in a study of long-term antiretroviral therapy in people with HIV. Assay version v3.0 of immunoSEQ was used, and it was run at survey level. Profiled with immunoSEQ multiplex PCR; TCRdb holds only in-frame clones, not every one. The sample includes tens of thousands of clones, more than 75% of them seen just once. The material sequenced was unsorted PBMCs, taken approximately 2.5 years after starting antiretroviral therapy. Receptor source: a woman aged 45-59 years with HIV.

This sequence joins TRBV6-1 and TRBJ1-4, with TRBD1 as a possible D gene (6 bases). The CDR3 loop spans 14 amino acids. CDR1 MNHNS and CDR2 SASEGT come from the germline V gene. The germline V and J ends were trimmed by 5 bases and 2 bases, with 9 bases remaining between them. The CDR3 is CASSSGVTNEKLFF. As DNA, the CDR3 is TGTGCCAGCAGTTCAGGGGTGACTAATGAAAAACTGTTTTTT.

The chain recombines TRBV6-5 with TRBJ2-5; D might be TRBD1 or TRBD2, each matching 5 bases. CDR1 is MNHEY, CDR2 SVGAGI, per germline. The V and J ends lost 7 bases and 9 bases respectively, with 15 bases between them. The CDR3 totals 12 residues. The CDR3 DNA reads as TGTGCCAGCAAGGGGTCCCCCGGGGCCCAGTACTTC. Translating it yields CASKGSPGAQYF.

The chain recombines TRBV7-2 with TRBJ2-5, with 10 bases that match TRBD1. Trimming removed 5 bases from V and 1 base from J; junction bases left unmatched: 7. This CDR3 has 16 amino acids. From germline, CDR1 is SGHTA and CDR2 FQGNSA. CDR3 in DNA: TGTGCCAGCAGCCCTAGGACAGGGGGGTTCCAAGAGACCCAGTACTTC. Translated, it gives CASSPRTGGFQETQYF. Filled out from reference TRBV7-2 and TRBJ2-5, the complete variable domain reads GAGVSQSPSNKVTEKGKDVELRCDPISGHTALYWYRQSLGQGLEFLIYFQGNSAPDKSGLPSDRFSAERTGGSVSTLTIQRTQQEDSAVYLCASSPRTGGFQETQYFGPGTRLLVL.

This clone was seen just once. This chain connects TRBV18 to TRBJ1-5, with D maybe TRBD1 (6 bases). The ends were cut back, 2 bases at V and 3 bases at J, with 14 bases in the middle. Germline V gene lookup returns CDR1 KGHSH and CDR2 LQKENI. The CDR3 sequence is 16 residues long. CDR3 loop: CASSPTTRTVNQPQHF. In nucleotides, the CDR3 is TGTGCCAGCTCACCAACAACCCGGACAGTCAATCAGCCCCAGCATTTT.

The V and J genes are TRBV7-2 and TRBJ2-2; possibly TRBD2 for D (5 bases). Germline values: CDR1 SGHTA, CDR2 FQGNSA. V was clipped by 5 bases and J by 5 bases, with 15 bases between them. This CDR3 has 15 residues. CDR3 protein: CASSPSEGRTGELFF. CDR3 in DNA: TGTGCCAGCAGCCCCTCTGAGGGCCGAACCGGGGAGCTGTTTTTT.

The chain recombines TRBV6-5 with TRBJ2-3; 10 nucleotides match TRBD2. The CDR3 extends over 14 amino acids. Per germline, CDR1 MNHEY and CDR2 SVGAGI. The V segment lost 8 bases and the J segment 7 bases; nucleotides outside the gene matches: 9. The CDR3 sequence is CASGSSGSFYTQYF. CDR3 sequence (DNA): TGTGCCAGCGGCTCTAGCGGGAGTTTTTATACGCAGTATTTT.

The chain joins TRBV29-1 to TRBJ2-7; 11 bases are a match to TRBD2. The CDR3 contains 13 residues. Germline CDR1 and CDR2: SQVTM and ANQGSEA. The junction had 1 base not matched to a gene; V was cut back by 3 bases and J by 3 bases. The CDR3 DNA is TGCAGCGTTGAGGGACTAGCGGACTACGAGCAGTACTTC. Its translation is CSVEGLADYEQYF.

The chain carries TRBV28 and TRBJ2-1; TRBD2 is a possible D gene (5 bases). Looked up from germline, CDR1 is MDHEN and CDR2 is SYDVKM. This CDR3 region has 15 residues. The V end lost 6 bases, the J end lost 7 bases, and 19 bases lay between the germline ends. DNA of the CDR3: TGTGCCAGCAGCAAGTCCCGGGATCTCGATAATGAGCAGTTCTTC. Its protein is CASSKSRDLDNEQFF.

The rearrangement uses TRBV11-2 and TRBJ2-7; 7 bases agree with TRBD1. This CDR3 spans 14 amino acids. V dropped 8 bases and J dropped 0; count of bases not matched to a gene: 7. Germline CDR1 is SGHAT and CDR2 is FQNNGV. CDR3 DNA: TGTGCCAGCCTACCACAGGGGAGCTCCTACGAGCAGTACTTC. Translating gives CASLPQGSSYEQYF.

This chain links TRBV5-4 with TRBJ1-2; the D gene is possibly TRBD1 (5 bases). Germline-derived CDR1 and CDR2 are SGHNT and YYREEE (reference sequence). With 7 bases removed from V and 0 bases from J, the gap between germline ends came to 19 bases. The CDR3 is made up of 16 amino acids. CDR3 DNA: TGTGCCAGCGGGACTGCGGCACACAGGACTAACTATGGCTACACCTTC. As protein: CASGTAAHRTNYGYTF.

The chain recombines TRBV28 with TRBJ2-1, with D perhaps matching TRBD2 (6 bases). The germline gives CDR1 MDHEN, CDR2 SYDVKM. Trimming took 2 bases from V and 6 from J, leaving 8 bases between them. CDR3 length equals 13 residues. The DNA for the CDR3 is TGTGCCAGCAGTTTAACCGGGGGCAATGAGCAGTTCTTC. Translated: CASSLTGGNEQFF.

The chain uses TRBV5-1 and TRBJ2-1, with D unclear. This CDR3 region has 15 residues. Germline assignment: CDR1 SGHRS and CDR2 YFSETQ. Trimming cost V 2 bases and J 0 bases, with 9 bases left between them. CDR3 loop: CASSLGGSSYNEQFF. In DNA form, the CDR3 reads TGCGCCAGCAGCTTAGGCGGAAGCTCCTACAATGAGCAGTTCTTC.

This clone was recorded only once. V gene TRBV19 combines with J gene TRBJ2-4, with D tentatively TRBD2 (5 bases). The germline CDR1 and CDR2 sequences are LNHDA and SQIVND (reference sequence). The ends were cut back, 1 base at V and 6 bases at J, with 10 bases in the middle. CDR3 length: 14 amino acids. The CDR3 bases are TGTGCCAGTAGTATAGGTGGGAGAGGAAACATTCAGTACTTC. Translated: CASSIGGRGNIQYF.

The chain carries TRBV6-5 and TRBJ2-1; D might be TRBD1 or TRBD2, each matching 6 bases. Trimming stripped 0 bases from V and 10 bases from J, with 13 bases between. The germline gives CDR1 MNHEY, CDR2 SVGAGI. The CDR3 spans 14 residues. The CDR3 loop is CASSYSRGANEQFF. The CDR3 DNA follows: TGTGCCAGCAGTTACTCGAGGGGGGCGAACGAGCAGTTCTTC.

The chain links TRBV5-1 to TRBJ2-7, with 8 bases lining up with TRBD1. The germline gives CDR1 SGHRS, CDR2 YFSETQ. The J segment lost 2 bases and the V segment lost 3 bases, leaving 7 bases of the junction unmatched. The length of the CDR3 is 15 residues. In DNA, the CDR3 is TGCGCCAGCAGCTCCGGACAGGGATTAGCCTACGAGCAGTACTTC. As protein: CASSSGQGLAYEQYF. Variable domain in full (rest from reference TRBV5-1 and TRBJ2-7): KAGVTQTPRYLIKTRGQQVTLSCSPISGHRSVSWYQQTPGQGLQFLFEYFSETQRNKGNFPGRFSGRQFSNSRSEMNVSTLELGDSALYLCASSSGQGLAYEQYFGPGTRLTVT.

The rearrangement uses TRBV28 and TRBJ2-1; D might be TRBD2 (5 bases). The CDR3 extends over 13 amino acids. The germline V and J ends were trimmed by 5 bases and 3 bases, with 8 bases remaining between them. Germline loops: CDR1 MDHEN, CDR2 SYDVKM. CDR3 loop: CASSRGIYNEQFF. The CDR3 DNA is TGTGCCAGCAGTAGAGGGATCTACAATGAGCAGTTCTTC.

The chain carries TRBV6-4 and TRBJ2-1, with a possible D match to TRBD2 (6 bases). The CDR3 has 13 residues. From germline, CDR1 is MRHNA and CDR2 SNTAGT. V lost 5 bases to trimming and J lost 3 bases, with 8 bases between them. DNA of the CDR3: TGTGCCAGCAGTACTAGCTTCTACAATGAGCAGTTCTTC. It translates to CASSTSFYNEQFF.

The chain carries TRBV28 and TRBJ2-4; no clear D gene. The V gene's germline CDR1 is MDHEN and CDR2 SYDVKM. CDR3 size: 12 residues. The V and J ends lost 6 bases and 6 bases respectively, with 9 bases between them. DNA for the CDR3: TGTGCCAGCAGCCCCCCGGGAAACATTCAGTACTTC. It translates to CASSPPGNIQYF.